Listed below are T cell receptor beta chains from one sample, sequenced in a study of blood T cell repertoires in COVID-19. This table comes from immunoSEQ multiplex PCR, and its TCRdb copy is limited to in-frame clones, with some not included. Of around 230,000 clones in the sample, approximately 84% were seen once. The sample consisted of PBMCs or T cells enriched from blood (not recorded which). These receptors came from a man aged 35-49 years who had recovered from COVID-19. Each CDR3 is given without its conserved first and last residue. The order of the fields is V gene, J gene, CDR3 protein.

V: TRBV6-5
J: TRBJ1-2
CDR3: ASTPGGGYGGYT

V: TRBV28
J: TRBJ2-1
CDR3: ASSSTSGDYNEQF

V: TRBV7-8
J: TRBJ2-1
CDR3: ASSRLAGQGNEQF

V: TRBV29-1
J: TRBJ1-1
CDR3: SVVGAGGHTEAF

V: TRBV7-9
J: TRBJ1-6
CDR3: ASIDTDRGSSPLH

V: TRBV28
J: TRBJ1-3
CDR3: ATTPGSGNTIY

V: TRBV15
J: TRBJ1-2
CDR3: ATSRDGGYGYT

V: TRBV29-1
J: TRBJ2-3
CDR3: SVEDFEGRTDTQY

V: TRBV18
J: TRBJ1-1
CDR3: ASSPYFELNTEAF

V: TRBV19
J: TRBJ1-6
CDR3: ASKSGTGNSPLH

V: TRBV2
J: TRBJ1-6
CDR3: ASRVDRVNNSPLH

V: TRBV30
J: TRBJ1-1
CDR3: ALDRGWYTEAF

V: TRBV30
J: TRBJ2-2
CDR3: AWSVLRQGIAGELF

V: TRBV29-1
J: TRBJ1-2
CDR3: SVEGSNGYT

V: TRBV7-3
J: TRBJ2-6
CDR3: ASSLMGSGSGANVLT

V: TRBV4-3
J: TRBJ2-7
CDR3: ASSQWRDSSYEQY

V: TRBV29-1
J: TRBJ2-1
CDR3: SVEGRYNEQF

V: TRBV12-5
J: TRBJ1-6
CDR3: ASITGGNSPLH

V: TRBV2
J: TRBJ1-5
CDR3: ASQVGGAPNQPQH

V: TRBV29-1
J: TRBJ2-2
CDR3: SATVNTGELF

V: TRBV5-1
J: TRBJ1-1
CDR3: ASSVDRGTEAF

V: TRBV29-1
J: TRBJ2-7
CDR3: SVEAGQGYEQY